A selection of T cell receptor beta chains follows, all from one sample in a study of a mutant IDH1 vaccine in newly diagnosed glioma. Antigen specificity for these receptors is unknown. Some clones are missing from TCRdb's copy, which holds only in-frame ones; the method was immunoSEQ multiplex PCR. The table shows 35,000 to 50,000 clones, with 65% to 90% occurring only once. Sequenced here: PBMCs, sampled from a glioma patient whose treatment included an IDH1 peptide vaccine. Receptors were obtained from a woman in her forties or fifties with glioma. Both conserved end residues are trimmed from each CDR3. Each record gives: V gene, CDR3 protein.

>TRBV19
ASSIGRGTGELF
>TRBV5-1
ASSWGTGVEAF
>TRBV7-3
ASRTSGGTDTQY
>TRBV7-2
ASSSAGGSPLH
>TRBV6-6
ASSQDAGISYEQY
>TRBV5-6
ASSPPSGSQTQY
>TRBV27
ASGSLGGTAYEQY
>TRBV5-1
ASSGSGGRNIQY
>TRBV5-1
ASSSFTGGLTEAF
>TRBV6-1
ASSRHSMNTEAF
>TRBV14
ASSRGTGGSPLH
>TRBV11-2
ASSPGRLYEQY
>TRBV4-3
ASSQGGWGEKLF
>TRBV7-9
ASLKAGGYQETQY
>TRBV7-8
ASSLGTGKGATNEKLF
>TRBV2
AKHLPRAKKLF
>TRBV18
ASSPFRGDEQF
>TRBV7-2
ASSSPDRGGYYGYT
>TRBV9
ASSVEGFNEQY
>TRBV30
AWSIGGYYYGYT
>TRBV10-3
AISEEGTSATDTQY
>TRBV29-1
SARSSGANVLT
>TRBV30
AWSRGDAREQF
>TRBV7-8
ASSLAISYEQY
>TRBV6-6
ASTPASNQPQH
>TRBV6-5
ASSQTGEAF
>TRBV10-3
ATFSGGLETQY
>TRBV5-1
ASSFPGPEQY
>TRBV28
ASSPGQGYSEQY
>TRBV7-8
ASSRGQVHTEAF
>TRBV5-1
ASTTGTGTSPLH
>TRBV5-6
ASQKGQVNTEAF
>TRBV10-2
ASSGYRGDTQY
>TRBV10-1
ASSEGKGGGYSGEAF
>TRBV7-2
ASSPQGLSTDTQY
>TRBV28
ASSFGAGSNEKLF
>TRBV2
ASSWWDNTEAF
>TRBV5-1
ASKNGGARWYEQY
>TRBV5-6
ASSLKEGEAF
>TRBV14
ASSQSQGTEAF
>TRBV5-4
ASSGGPATNEKLF
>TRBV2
ASMGEVKNIQY
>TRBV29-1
SVEDPGQGRFYGYT
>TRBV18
ASSPLAPTTRERNTEAF
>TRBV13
ASSLGSSYEQY
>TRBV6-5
ASSYQGRVTEAF
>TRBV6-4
ASSRDAQNSPLH
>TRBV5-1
ASSLGGVNEQY
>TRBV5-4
ASSLAVRGNYGYT
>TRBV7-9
ASSLSIGLGPLH
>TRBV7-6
ASSLGTRTGSYNEQF
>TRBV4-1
ASSQDKPGAGTQY
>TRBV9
ASSLGANTEAF
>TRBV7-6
ASSLELAGGTYEQY
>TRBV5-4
ASSLAGGGITLH